The 17 T cell receptor beta chains below come from one sample, sequenced in a study of read filtering for tumor transcriptome and immune sequencing. From approximately 400 ng of RNA, a library with molecular barcoded alpha/delta and beta/gamma adaptors was made. Via MiXCR, TCRdb re-called the reads, giving one row per CDR3 protein. The sample includes 130,000 or so distinct CDR3 sequences, approximately 13% of them seen just once. The source material was a population of CD138-negative cells sorted from bone marrow. These receptors were taken from a donor at least 40 years old with multiple myeloma.

This clonotype appeared a few times. The rearrangement joins TRBV2 to TRBJ2-2, with D uncertain. Germline V gene lookup returns CDR1 SNHLY and CDR2 FYNNEI. This CDR3 region has 15 residues. Trimming left V 4 bases short and J 0 bases short, with 9 bases between. CDR3 sequence (DNA): TGTGCCAGCAGTGGGACCGACGCGAACACCGGGGAGCTGTTTTTT. It specifies CASSGTDANTGELFF.

This clonotype came up many times. The chain is built from TRBV15 and TRBJ2-3; the match to TRBD1 covers 7 bases. With 3 bases clipped from V and 2 bases from J, the junction kept 8 bases outside the gene matches. The germline CDR1 and CDR2 sequences are LNHNV and YYDKDF (reference sequence). The CDR3 has 16 amino acids. The CDR3 DNA reads as TGTGCCACCAGCAGTCACTCCGGGACAGTCACAGATACGCAGTATTTT. It specifies CATSSHSGTVTDTQYF.

In this sample, this clonotype turned up many times. The chain couples TRBV30 to TRBJ2-1; 9 bases agree with TRBD2. The CDR3 has 13 amino acids. Trimming cost V 2 bases and J 7 bases; bases outside gene matches: 3. The germline V gene encodes CDR1 GTSNPN and CDR2 SVGIG (reference sequence). The CDR3 DNA sequence: TGTGCCTGGAGTTTGCTAGCGGGAAATGAGCAGTTCTTC. Translated: CAWSLLAGNEQFF.

This clonotype was seen many times. The genes are TRBV19 and TRBJ2-6; no reliable D call. The germline CDR1 and CDR2 sequences are LNHDA and SQIVND (reference sequence). The CDR3 sequence is 14 residues long. Trimming cost V 2 bases and J 3 bases, with 5 bases left between them. The CDR3 DNA is TGTGCCAGTAGTATATTGAGTGGGGCCAACGTCCTGACTTTC. It yields the protein CASSILSGANVLTF.

This clonotype appeared many times. The rearrangement joins TRBV3-1 to TRBJ2-4; D call uncertain. The CDR3 has 13 amino acids. The V gene lost 3 bases and the J gene lost 6 bases, with 9 bases spanning the gap. From germline, CDR1 is LGHDT and CDR2 YNNKEL (reference sequence). CDR3 amino acids: CASSQDALNIQYF. Written as DNA, the CDR3 is TGTGCCAGCAGCCAGGACGCATTAAACATTCAGTACTTC.

Notes on this clonotype: It may be a read error: a sequence one base away is much more abundant. The chain combines TRBV7-2 with TRBJ1-4, with 8 bases aligning to TRBD2. The DNA end lines up better with TRBJ2-3; the J call may be wrong. The CDR3 runs to 18 residues. Per germline, CDR1 SGHTA and CDR2 FQGNSA. The CDR3 sequence is CASSFKSGSWGMTDTQYF. Here the CDR3 DNA reads TGTGCCAGCAGCTTTAAGAGCGGGAGTTGGGGCATGACAGATACGCAGTATTTT.

This clonotype was counted only a few times. The chain employs TRBV7-9 and TRBJ2-5; TRBD2 aligns across 13 bases. The CDR3 consists of 17 residues. Germline CDR1 reads SEHNR; CDR2 reads FQNEAQ (reference sequence). The V and J ends lost 4 bases and 0 bases, in that order; junction bases with no gene match: 5. In DNA, the CDR3 is TGTGCCAGCAGCTCCCTGACTAGCGGGAGGTACCAAGAGACCCAGTACTTC. Its translation: CASSSLTSGRYQETQYF.

Ten or more counts support this clonotype. The chain has TRBV2 and TRBJ2-1; perhaps TRBD2 as D (5 bases). Looked up from germline, CDR1 is SNHLY and CDR2 is FYNNEI. The CDR3 spans 12 residues. V lost 9 bases, J lost 5 bases, and 11 bases lay in between. The CDR3 nucleotides read TGTGCCAGTGTAGCGCCCAACAATGAGCAGTTCTTC. Its translation is CASVAPNNEQFF.

In this sample, this clonotype turned up many times. V usage is TRBV6-6 and J usage is TRBJ2-2; no definite D call. The germline V gene encodes CDR1 MNHNY and CDR2 SVGAGI (reference sequence). V lost 6 bases, J lost 2 bases, and 16 bases lay in between. The CDR3 is 16 amino acids. The CDR3 bases are TGTGCCAGCAGCCAAGAAAAAAGGATTAACACCGGGGAGCTGTTTTTT. Translating it yields CASSQEKRINTGELFF.

V usage is TRBV11-1 and J usage is TRBJ2-6; 7 nucleotides line up with TRBD1. There are 18 residues in the CDR3. V gave up 3 bases and J gave up 0 bases; unmatched junction bases: 8. The V gene's germline CDR1 is SGHAT and CDR2 FQDESV (reference sequence). The CDR3 spells CASSLGRQGVSGANVLTF. The CDR3 nucleotides are TGTGCCAGCAGCTTGGGGAGACAGGGCGTCTCTGGGGCCAACGTCCTGACTTTC.

Worth noting for this clonotype: This may be a read error: a much more frequent sequence differs by one nucleotide. V and J are TRBV24-1 and TRBJ2-1; D gene unclear. Germline-derived CDR1 and CDR2 are KGHDR and SFDVKD. The CDR3 is 13 residues long. The CDR3 loop is CATSDLFINGQFF. The CDR3 DNA is TGTGCCACCAGTGATTTGTTCATTAATGGGCAGTTCTTC.

J is TRBJ2-7 and V is TRBV7-9, with TRBD1 matching 7 bases. Looked up from germline, CDR1 is SEHNR and CDR2 is FQNEAQ (reference sequence). Unmatched junction bases numbered 5, after V lost 6 bases and J lost 6 bases. This CDR3 is built from 12 residues. In DNA form, the CDR3 reads TGTGCCAGCAGTTTCAGGGGGAGCGAGCAGTACTTC. Translated: CASSFRGSEQYF.

This clonotype was seen at least ten times. This chain joins TRBV4-3 and TRBJ2-2; TRBD2 might be the D (5 bases). The CDR3 spans 14 residues. V dropped 0 bases and J dropped 10 bases, with 12 bases sitting between them. CDR1 LGHNA and CDR2 YSLEER come from the germline V gene. CDR3 nucleotides: TGCGCCAGCAGCCAAGATCGGTGGGGAGTGGAGCTGTTTTTT. Amino acid sequence: CASSQDRWGVELFF.

Ten or more counts support this clonotype. The chain uses TRBV24-1 and TRBJ1-2; TRBD1 aligns across 11 bases. The V and J ends lost 4 bases and 7 bases, in that order; junction bases with no gene match: 4. CDR1 and CDR2 (germline): KGHDR, SFDVKD. This CDR3 contains 14 residues. The DNA for the CDR3 is TGTGCCACCAGTGAAGGACAGGGGGCGGTTGGCTACACCTTC. Protein: CATSEGQGAVGYTF.

At least ten counts were recorded for this clonotype. The rearrangement uses TRBV14 and TRBJ2-3; D uncertain. CDR1 SGHDN and CDR2 FVKESK come from the germline V gene. This CDR3 is built from 14 residues. V dropped 4 bases and J dropped 4 bases, with 12 bases sitting between them. CDR3 loop: CASSLRRVADTQYF. The CDR3 DNA reads TGTGCCAGCAGCCTCAGGCGTGTCGCAGATACGCAGTATTTT.

This clonotype was seen a handful of times. The chain joins TRBV20-1 to TRBJ2-3; D is undetermined. Germline assignment: CDR1 DFQATT and CDR2 SNEGSKA (reference sequence). Trimming removed 6 bases at V and 2 bases at J, with 15 bases between. This CDR3 is built from 14 residues. The CDR3 sequence is CSAPGQALTDTQYF. CDR3 in DNA: TGCAGTGCCCCAGGTCAGGCCCTCACAGATACGCAGTATTTT.

This clonotype was seen many times. V and J are TRBV7-3 and TRBJ1-1, with TRBD1 matching 7 bases. Germline CDR1 SGHTA, CDR2 FQGTGA. The CDR3 consists of 14 residues. Trimming at V came to 5 bases and at J to 4 bases, leaving 7 bases not matched to a gene. CDR3 region: CASSPGQWGTEAFF. The CDR3 nucleotides read TGTGCCAGCAGCCCGGGACAGTGGGGCACTGAAGCTTTCTTT.